This TCR beta chain was obtained from a study of T cell responses to AZD1222 COVID-19 vaccine. Profiled with immunoSEQ multiplex PCR; TCRdb holds only in-frame clones, not every one. The repertoire holds 110,000 to 150,000 clones, with 90% as singletons. Trimming removed 7 bases from V and 1 base from J, with 8 bases in between. The CDR3 runs 14 residues. CDR1 MNHEY and CDR2 SVGAGI come from the germline V gene. This receptor was identified in an adult in good health. This chain joins TRBV6-5 and TRBJ2-6; D gene uncertain. The sample here was peripheral blood, taken on day 0 of AZD1222 vaccination. The CDR3 DNA reads TGTGCCAGCACTAAAACATCTGGGGCCAACGTCCTGACTTTC. Translation: CASTKTSGANVLTF.